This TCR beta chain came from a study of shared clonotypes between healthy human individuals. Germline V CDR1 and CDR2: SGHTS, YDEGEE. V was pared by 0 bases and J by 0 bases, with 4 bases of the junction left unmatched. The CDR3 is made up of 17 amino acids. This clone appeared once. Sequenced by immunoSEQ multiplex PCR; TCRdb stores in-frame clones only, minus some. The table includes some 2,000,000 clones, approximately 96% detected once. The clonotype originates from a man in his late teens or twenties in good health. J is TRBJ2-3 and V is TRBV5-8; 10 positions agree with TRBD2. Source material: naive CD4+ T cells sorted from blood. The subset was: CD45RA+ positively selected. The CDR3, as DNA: TGTGCCAGCAGCTTGGTCGTGACTAGCGGGAGCACAGATACGCAGTATTTT. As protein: CASSLVVTSGSTDTQYF.